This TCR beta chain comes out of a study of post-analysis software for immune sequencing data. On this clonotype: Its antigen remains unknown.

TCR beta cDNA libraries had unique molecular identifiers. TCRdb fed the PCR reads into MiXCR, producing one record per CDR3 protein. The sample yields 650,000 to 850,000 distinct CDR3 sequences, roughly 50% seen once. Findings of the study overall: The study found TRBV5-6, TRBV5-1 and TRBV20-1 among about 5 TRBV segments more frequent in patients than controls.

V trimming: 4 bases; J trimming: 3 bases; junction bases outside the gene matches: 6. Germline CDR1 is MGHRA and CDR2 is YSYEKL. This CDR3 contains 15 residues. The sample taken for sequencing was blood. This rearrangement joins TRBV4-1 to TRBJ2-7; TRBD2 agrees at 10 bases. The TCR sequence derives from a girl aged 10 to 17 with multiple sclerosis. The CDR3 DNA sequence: TGCGCCAGCAGCCCAGGGGTAGCGGGGGGCTACGAGCAGTACTTC. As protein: CASSPGVAGGYEQYF.